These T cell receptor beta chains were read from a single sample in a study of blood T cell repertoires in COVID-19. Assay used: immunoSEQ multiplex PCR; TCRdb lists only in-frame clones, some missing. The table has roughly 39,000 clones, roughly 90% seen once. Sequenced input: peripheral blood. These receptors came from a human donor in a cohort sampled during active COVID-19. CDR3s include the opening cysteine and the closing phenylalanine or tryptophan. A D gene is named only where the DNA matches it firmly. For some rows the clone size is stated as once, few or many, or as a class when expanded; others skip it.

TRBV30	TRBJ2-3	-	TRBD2	TGTGCCTGGGGACTAGCGGGCACAGATACGCAGTATTTT	CAWGLAGTDTQYF
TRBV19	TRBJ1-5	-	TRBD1	TGTGCCAGTAGTATAGGCCCCGACAGGGGAAATCAGCCCCAGCATTTT	CASSIGPDRGNQPQHF
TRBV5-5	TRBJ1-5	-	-	TGTGCCAGCAGCTTGGCAGGGGTGGGCAATCAGCCCCAGCATTTT	CASSLAGVGNQPQHF
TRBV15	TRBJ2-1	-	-	TGTGCCACCAGCAGTCACCGAGGCCTTAGCTCCTACAATGAGCAGTTCTTC	CATSSHRGLSSYNEQFF
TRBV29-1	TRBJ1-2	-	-	TGCAGCGTCGACAAGAACGCTAACTATGGCTACACCTTC	CSVDKNANYGYTF
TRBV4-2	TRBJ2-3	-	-	TGTGCCAGCAGCCAAGCCACGGGAGCCGCAGATACGCAGTATTTT	CASSQATGAADTQYF
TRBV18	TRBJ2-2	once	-	TGTGCCAGCTCACCACCGGTCAGGCCCGGGGAGCTGTTTTTT	CASSPPVRPGELFF
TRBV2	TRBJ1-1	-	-	TGTGCCAGCAGTGACGACAGTGAAGCTTTCTTT	CASSDDSEAFF
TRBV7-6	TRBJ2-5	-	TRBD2	TGTGCCAGCAGCTTGGGACTAGCGGGGGGGCCAGAGACCCAGTACTTC	CASSLGLAGGPETQYF
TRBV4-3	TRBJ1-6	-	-	TGCGCCAGCAGCTTAGGACAGTATAATTCACCCCTCCACTTT	CASSLGQYNSPLHF
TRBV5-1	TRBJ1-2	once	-	TGCGCCAGCACCACCCCGGACAGCCCTAACTATGGCTACACCTTC	CASTTPDSPNYGYTF
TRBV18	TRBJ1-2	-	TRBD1	TGTGCCAGCTCACCCCTAGACAGGGACTATGGCTACACCTTC	CASSPLDRDYGYTF
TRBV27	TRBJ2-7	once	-	TGTGCCAGCAGTCACTCCTACGAGCAGTACTTC	CASSHSYEQYF
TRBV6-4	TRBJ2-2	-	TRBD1	TGTGCCAGCAGTGAGGGACAGTACGAGAACACCGGGGAGCTGTTTTTT	CASSEGQYENTGELFF